The next 21 T cell receptor beta chains were all read from a single sample in a study of T cell responses to AZD1222 COVID-19 vaccine. TCRdb's table, derived via immunoSEQ multiplex PCR, lists solely in-frame clones and lacks some. The sample comprises approximately 120,000 clones, about nine tenths of which are singletons, and about 5% rests with the top ten. This material consisted of peripheral blood, taken on day 0 of AZD1222 vaccination. These receptors all come from an adult in good health.

This clone appeared a few times. V gene TRBV10-1 combines with J gene TRBJ2-5, with D hard to call. Per germline, CDR1 WNHNN and CDR2 SYGVQD (reference sequence). The CDR3 consists of 13 residues. V was shortened by 4 bases and J by 2 bases, with 8 bases between the two germline ends. CDR3 in amino acids: CASSGQLQETQYF. The CDR3 region has the DNA TGCGCCAGCAGTGGGCAGCTTCAAGAGACCCAGTACTTC.

The rearrangement joins TRBV6-6 to TRBJ1-4; 7 nucleotides line up with TRBD1. Germline assignment: CDR1 MNHNY and CDR2 SVGAGI (reference sequence). This CDR3 comprises 18 residues. The junction had 15 bases not matched to a gene; V was cut back by 5 bases and J by 3 bases. The DNA for the CDR3 is TGTGCCAGCAGTCCTACGACAGGGTATACATCGGCTAATGAAAAACTGTTTTTT. This encodes CASSPTTGYTSANEKLFF.

The rearrangement uses TRBV27 and TRBJ2-3, with 11 nucleotides matching TRBD1. Germline CDR1 and CDR2: MNHEY and SMNVEV (reference sequence). The V segment lost 0 bases and the J segment 3 bases; nucleotides outside the gene matches: 2. The CDR3 has 16 amino acids. The CDR3 bases are TGTGCCAGCAGTTTATCCGGGACAGGGGGAACAGATACGCAGTATTTT. Translation gives CASSLSGTGGTDTQYF.

The V call is TRBV6-5, the J call TRBJ2-7, with D perhaps TRBD1 or TRBD2 (6 bases each). The length of the CDR3 is 14 residues. V was pared by 2 bases and J by 7 bases, with 15 bases between. Germline-derived CDR1 and CDR2 are MNHEY and SVGAGI. This CDR3 reads CASSYAWGAREQYF. The CDR3 bases are TGTGCCAGCAGTTACGCGTGGGGGGCGCGGGAGCAGTACTTC.

The J gene is TRBJ1-6, the V gene TRBV5-6; 7 nucleotides align to TRBD1. Trimming removed 2 bases from V and 4 bases from J; junction bases left unmatched: 9. This CDR3 has 17 residues. From germline, CDR1 is SGHDT and CDR2 YYEEEE. CDR3: CASSFSPRDRYNSPLHF. The CDR3 DNA sequence: TGTGCCAGCAGCTTTTCCCCTCGGGACAGATATAATTCACCCCTCCACTTT.

The genes are TRBV28 and TRBJ1-2; D is uncertain. Trimming took off 3 bases at V and 8 bases at J, with 13 bases between the two ends. Germline-derived CDR1 and CDR2 are MDHEN and SYDVKM. The CDR3 loop spans 13 amino acids. DNA for the CDR3: TGTGCCAGCAGTTTTAATCTCGGTCGAGGCTACACCTTC. Amino acid sequence: CASSFNLGRGYTF.

This clone was found a few times. The chain recombines TRBV27 with TRBJ2-3; D gene uncertain. The V gene's germline CDR1 is MNHEY and CDR2 SMNVEV (reference sequence). The germline V and J ends were trimmed by 4 bases and 0 bases, with 8 bases remaining between them. The length of the CDR3 is 14 residues. CDR3 protein: CASSSSISTDTQYF. In DNA form, the CDR3 reads TGTGCCAGCAGTTCCAGTATCAGCACAGATACGCAGTATTTT.

V is TRBV18 and J is TRBJ2-5, with no clear D. The CDR3 totals 12 residues. Germline V gene sequence: CDR1 KGHSH, CDR2 LQKENI. Trimming shortened V by 0 bases and J by 5 bases, and 4 bases separated the two germline ends. The CDR3 DNA reads TGTGCCAGCTCACCACCATACGAGACCCAGTACTTC. This gives the protein CASSPPYETQYF.

The rearrangement links TRBV5-1 to TRBJ2-4; 7 bases align to TRBD2. This CDR3 contains 15 residues. CDR1 SGHRS and CDR2 YFSETQ come from the germline V gene. V gave up 4 bases and J gave up 7 bases; unmatched junction bases: 11. The CDR3 DNA follows: TGCGCCAGCAGCCCGGGAGGTGGGGTCGGGAACATTCAGTACTTC. It is translated as CASSPGGGVGNIQYF.

V and J are TRBV5-6 and TRBJ1-3, with a weak D call TRBD1 (6 bases). Germline V gene lookup returns CDR1 SGHDT and CDR2 YYEEEE. This CDR3 is 14 amino acids long. Trimming removed 5 bases from V and 6 bases from J, with 15 bases in between. CDR3 amino acids: CASSFRQAKNTIYF. In DNA, the CDR3 is TGTGCCAGCAGTTTCAGACAGGCGAAAAACACCATATATTTT.

V is TRBV15 and J is TRBJ2-1; 9 nucleotides align to TRBD2. J was trimmed by 2 bases and V by 0 bases; bases with no gene match: 5. In germline, CDR1 is LNHNV, CDR2 YYDKDF (reference sequence). The CDR3 loop spans 17 amino acids. CDR3 sequence reads: CATSRDGAGGPYNEQFF. The CDR3 DNA is TGTGCCACCAGCAGAGATGGAGCGGGGGGCCCCTACAATGAGCAGTTCTTC.

This chain links TRBV27 with TRBJ2-1; 10 bases match TRBD2. Germline CDR1 MNHEY, CDR2 SMNVEV (reference sequence). Unmatched junction bases numbered 5, after V lost 5 bases and J lost 4 bases. The CDR3 runs to 15 residues. CDR3 loop: CASSPAGGFYNEQFF. DNA for the CDR3: TGTGCCAGCAGTCCAGCGGGAGGGTTTTACAATGAGCAGTTCTTC.

The chain uses TRBV2 and TRBJ2-1; TRBD1 aligns across 7 bases. Looked up from germline, CDR1 is SNHLY and CDR2 is FYNNEI. CDR3 length equals 14 residues. V dropped 0 bases and J dropped 7; count of bases not matched to a gene: 3. The CDR3 sequence: CASSEADRVNEQFF. The CDR3 bases are TGTGCCAGCAGTGAAGCTGACAGGGTGAATGAGCAGTTCTTC.

The gene calls are TRBV7-9 and TRBJ2-6; possible D gene TRBD1, 6 bases. The CDR3 loop spans 15 amino acids. The V gene's germline CDR1 is SEHNR and CDR2 FQNEAQ (reference sequence). V was cut by 2 bases and J by 1 base, with 6 bases left in between. Here the CDR3 reads CASSLRGSGANVLTF. The CDR3 coding sequence is TGTGCCAGCAGCTTAAGGGGGTCTGGGGCCAACGTCCTGACTTTC.

A few counts support this clone. The rearrangement uses TRBV4-2 and TRBJ2-3; 12 bases map to TRBD2. This CDR3 region has 16 residues. CDR1 and CDR2 from the germline V gene are LGHNA and YNFKEQ. Trimming at V came to 3 bases and at J to 2 bases, leaving 3 bases not matched to a gene. CDR3 residues: CASSHRLAGDTDTQYF. Written as DNA, the CDR3 is TGTGCCAGCAGCCACAGACTAGCGGGGGACACAGATACGCAGTATTTT.

The V and J genes are TRBV6-2 or TRBV6-3 and TRBJ2-7; a weak D match, TRBD2 (7 bases). CDR1 is MNHEY and CDR2 is SVGEGT in the germline V gene. V was shortened by 6 bases and J by 3 bases, with 18 bases between the two germline ends. CDR3 size: 15 residues. The CDR3 here is CASSRPGGRDYEQYF. CDR3 coding DNA: TGTGCCAGCAGCCGACCCGGGGGGCGCGACTACGAGCAGTACTTC.

CDR3 nucleotides: TGTGCCAGCAGTCCGACGGAGAATCAGCCCCAGCATTTT. Translating it yields CASSPTENQPQHF. J is TRBJ1-5 and V is TRBV6-6, with D unclear. Trimming left V 5 bases short and J 4 bases short, with 9 bases between. This CDR3 is 13 amino acids long. CDR1 is MNHNY, CDR2 SVGAGI, per germline (reference sequence).

The chain has TRBV18 and TRBJ1-2; no clear D gene. The CDR3 loop spans 14 amino acids. Germline CDR1 and CDR2: KGHSH and LQKENI. The ends were cut back, 3 bases at V and 7 bases at J, with 15 bases in the middle. The CDR3 DNA follows: TGTGCCAGCTCACCGTCTAAGGGTACGGTTGGCTACACCTTC. It is translated as CASSPSKGTVGYTF.

V is TRBV5-4 and J is TRBJ1-3; tentative D call: TRBD1 (6 bases). Germline-derived CDR1 and CDR2 are SGHNT and YYREEE (reference sequence). The CDR3 spans 14 residues. V was pared by 4 bases and J by 5 bases, with 13 bases between. DNA for the CDR3: TGTGCCAGCAGCGTCGGAGGGGGTAGAAACACCATATATTTT. It encodes CASSVGGGRNTIYF.

J is TRBJ2-5 and V is TRBV23-1; 7 bases are a match to TRBD1. TRBV23-1 is an ORF, and what it does is uncertain. The J segment lost 5 bases and the V segment lost 4 bases, leaving 16 bases of the junction unmatched. The length of the CDR3 is 17 residues. CDR3 protein: CASSPTLKSDREETQYF. CDR3 sequence (DNA): TGCGCCAGCAGTCCCACGTTAAAATCTGACAGGGAGGAGACCCAGTACTTC.

This clone was detected once. The chain joins TRBV6-1 to TRBJ2-1; D perhaps matches TRBD2 (6 bases). V lost 2 bases, J lost 8 bases, and 16 bases lay in between. Germline V gene lookup returns CDR1 MNHNS and CDR2 SASEGT. The CDR3 consists of 15 residues. CDR3 bases: TGTGCCAGCAGTGAACAGGAGGGATGGGACGATGAGCAGTTCTTC. It specifies CASSEQEGWDDEQFF.